The 30 T cell receptor beta chains in this list originate from one sample, sequenced in a study of T cells after yellow fever vaccination. TCRdb fed the 5' RACE reads into MiXCR, producing one record per CDR3 protein. The table lists 250,000 to 300,000 distinct CDR3 sequences, 5.2% of them singletons, with 3% to 4% in the top ten. This sample comprised CD4+ T cells sorted from PBMCs, obtained on the day of the yellow fever booster vaccination. The source is a man aged 18 to 29 who received the YFV17D yellow fever vaccine.

This clonotype was counted many times. V and J are TRBV10-3 and TRBJ1-2, with 9 bases that match TRBD1. The CDR3 loop spans 16 amino acids. The V segment lost 6 bases and the J segment 0 bases; nucleotides outside the gene matches: 8. From germline, CDR1 is ENHRY and CDR2 SYGVKD. CDR3 in amino acids: CAISALGTGPNYGYTF. DNA of the CDR3: TGTGCCATCAGCGCTCTCGGGACAGGGCCTAACTATGGCTACACCTTC.

This clonotype showed up just a few times. The chain employs TRBV5-1 and TRBJ2-3; 8 bases line up with TRBD1. CDR1 is SGHRS, CDR2 YFSETQ, per germline. This CDR3 spans 15 amino acids. Trimming took 5 bases from V and 2 from J; bases not matched to a gene: 7. For the CDR3, the DNA is TGCGCCAGCAGTTACAGGGGGGAGGACACAGATACGCAGTATTTT. It specifies CASSYRGEDTDTQYF.

The gene calls are TRBV20-1 and TRBJ2-2, with D possibly being TRBD1 (6 bases). Germline V gene sequence: CDR1 DFQATT, CDR2 SNEGSKA (reference sequence). The CDR3 length is 14 residues. The germline V and J ends were trimmed by 1 base and 1 base, with 7 bases remaining between them. The CDR3 loop is CSARGGGNTGELFF. The CDR3 DNA reads as TGCAGTGCTAGAGGAGGGGGGAACACCGGGGAGCTGTTTTTT.

This clonotype was seen many times. The CDR3 spells CASSLNRPASRSPLHF. The CDR3 region has the DNA TGCGCCAGCAGCTTGAATCGGCCGGCCTCAAGATCACCCCTCCACTTT. V and J are TRBV5-1 and TRBJ1-6; D uncertain. Germline values: CDR1 SGHRS, CDR2 YFSETQ. V was trimmed by 1 base and J by 10 bases, leaving 18 bases between them. The CDR3 extends over 16 amino acids. Supplemented by reference TRBV5-1 and TRBJ1-6, the full variable domain reads KAGVTQTPRYLIKTRGQQVTLSCSPISGHRSVSWYQQTPGQGLQFLFEYFSETQRNKGNFPGRFSGRQFSNSRSEMNVSTLELGDSALYLCASSLNRPASRSPLHFGNGTRLTVT.

A remark on this clonotype: Sequence at one end of the junction differs from germline and may be a read error. The J gene is TRBJ1-1, the V gene TRBV12-3 or TRBV12-4, with TRBD1 as a possible D gene (5 bases). This CDR3 is built from 13 residues. DNA for the CDR3: TGTGCCAACAGTGAGGGGTTGGGCACTGAAGCTTTCTTT. Its translation is CANSEGLGTEAFF.

The J gene is TRBJ2-7, the V gene TRBV2, with TRBD1 matching 8 bases. The CDR3 is 14 amino acids. In germline, CDR1 is SNHLY, CDR2 FYNNEI. V shed 6 bases, J shed 4 bases, and the junction held 8 bases outside the gene matches. The CDR3 DNA reads as TGTGCCAGCAGACTCAGACAGGGGACGTACGAGCAGTACTTC. Translated, it gives CASRLRQGTYEQYF.

V and J are TRBV6-1 and TRBJ2-6; 7 bases are a match to TRBD1. Looked up from germline, CDR1 is MNHNS and CDR2 is SASEGT. This CDR3 is 16 amino acids long. J was trimmed by 0 bases and V by 6 bases; bases with no gene match: 5. The CDR3 coding sequence is TGTGCCAGCAGCACAGGGGAGAGCTCTGGGGCCAACGTCCTGACTTTC. It encodes CASSTGESSGANVLTF.

This clonotype was seen a few times. The chain couples TRBV4-3 to TRBJ2-4; 11 nucleotides match TRBD1. CDR1 is LGHNA and CDR2 is YSLEER in the germline V gene. V shed 0 bases, J shed 2 bases, and the junction held 6 bases outside the gene matches. The CDR3 length is 18 residues. The CDR3: CASSQDLGTGGTKNIQYF. The CDR3 DNA reads as TGCGCCAGCAGCCAAGATCTGGGGACAGGGGGAACCAAAAACATTCAGTACTTC.

The table lists this clonotype with a few counts. V is TRBV7-9 and J is TRBJ2-3; 7 nucleotides match TRBD2. Germline V lookup: CDR1 SEHNR, CDR2 FQNEAQ (reference sequence). The V gene end was trimmed by 5 bases and the J gene end by 1 base; junction bases not matched to a gene: 6. This CDR3 comprises 15 residues. The chain's CDR3 is CASSASGLGTDTQYF. The DNA for the CDR3 is TGTGCCAGCAGCGCTAGTGGACTAGGCACAGATACGCAGTATTTT.

The rearrangement links TRBV7-2 to TRBJ1-1; D uncertain. CDR1 and CDR2 from the germline V gene are SGHTA and FQGNSA. This CDR3 has 13 amino acids. V dropped 2 bases and J dropped 3 bases, with 7 bases sitting between them. The chain's CDR3 is CASSLYIDTEAFF. DNA for the CDR3: TGTGCCAGCAGCTTATACATTGACACTGAAGCTTTCTTT. Together with reference TRBV7-2 and TRBJ1-1, the CDR3 gives the full variable domain: GAGVSQSPSNKVTEKGKDVELRCDPISGHTALYWYRQSLGQGLEFLIYFQGNSAPDKSGLPSDRFSAERTGGSVSTLTIQRTQQEDSAVYLCASSLYIDTEAFFGQGTRLTVV.

This clonotype was counted ten times or more. The chain links TRBV5-1 to TRBJ2-1; D might be TRBD2 (6 bases). Trimming shortened V by 5 bases and J by 0 bases, and 12 bases separated the two germline ends. Germline V gene lookup returns CDR1 SGHRS and CDR2 YFSETQ. The CDR3 is made up of 15 amino acids. CDR3 in amino acids: CASSSLASSYNEQFF. The CDR3 DNA reads TGCGCCAGCAGTTCCCTAGCGAGCTCCTACAATGAGCAGTTCTTC. Based on the CDR3 plus reference TRBV5-1 and TRBJ2-1, the full variable domain is KAGVTQTPRYLIKTRGQQVTLSCSPISGHRSVSWYQQTPGQGLQFLFEYFSETQRNKGNFPGRFSGRQFSNSRSEMNVSTLELGDSALYLCASSSLASSYNEQFFGPGTRLTVL.

The rearrangement uses TRBV15 and TRBJ1-5, with TRBD1 matching over 7 bases. This CDR3 region has 15 residues. The germline V gene has CDR1 LNHNV and CDR2 YYDKDF (reference sequence). Trimming at V came to 0 bases and at J to 8 bases, leaving 7 bases not matched to a gene. This CDR3 is CATSRDPGQAEPQHF. As DNA, the CDR3 is TGTGCCACCAGCAGAGATCCAGGACAGGCAGAGCCCCAGCATTTT. Full variable domain (remainder filled in from reference TRBV15 and TRBJ1-5): DAMVIQNPRYQVTQFGKPVTLSCSQTLNHNVMYWYQQKSSQAPKLLFHYYDKDFNNEADTPDNFQSRRPNTSFCFLDIRSPGLGDTAMYLCATSRDPGQAEPQHFGDGTRLSIL.

This clonotype came up a few times. The chain uses TRBV28 and TRBJ1-2; a weak D match, TRBD1 (6 bases). The germline V gene encodes CDR1 MDHEN and CDR2 SYDVKM. The CDR3 has 14 residues. V was clipped by 3 bases and J by 3 bases, with 11 bases between them. The CDR3, as DNA: TGTGCCAGCAGTTTCGGAAGGGGGGACTATGGCTACACCTTC. This gives the protein CASSFGRGDYGYTF.

The chain links TRBV5-8 to TRBJ2-2; 12 bases align to TRBD1. Germline-derived CDR1 and CDR2 are SGHTS and YDEGEE. The CDR3 length is 18 residues. Germline trimming cut 4 bases from V and 7 bases from J; bases unmatched to any gene: 14. In DNA, the CDR3 is TGTGCCAGCAGCCGCCGGGACAGGGGGCCCCTAGGAGTCGGGGAGCTGTTTTTT. It codes for CASSRRDRGPLGVGELFF.

This clonotype was seen ten or more times. The CDR3 reads CASSQDLGTGLYEQYF. The CDR3 DNA reads TGCGCCAGCAGCCAAGATCTGGGGACAGGGCTCTACGAGCAGTACTTC. The V and J genes are TRBV4-1 and TRBJ2-7, with 9 positions matching TRBD1. The CDR3 sequence is 16 residues long. V was pared by 0 bases and J by 3 bases, with 6 bases of the junction left unmatched. Germline V gene lookup returns CDR1 MGHRA and CDR2 YSYEKL.

The chain carries TRBV7-9 and TRBJ1-4; the D is unclear. Germline CDR1 SEHNR, CDR2 FQNEAQ (reference sequence). Trimming cost V 4 bases and J 6 bases, with 12 bases left between them. The CDR3 covers 14 residues. The CDR3 loop reads CASSSRPGYEKLFF. The CDR3 bases are TGTGCCAGCAGCTCCCGACCGGGGTATGAAAAACTGTTTTTT. Supplemented by reference TRBV7-9 and TRBJ1-4, the full variable domain reads DTGVSQNPRHKITKRGQNVTFRCDPISEHNRLYWYRQTLGQGPEFLTYFQNEAQLEKSRLLSDRFSAERPKGSFSTLEIQRTEQGDSAMYLCASSSRPGYEKLFFGSGTQLSVL.

The chain uses TRBV20-1 and TRBJ2-3; TRBD2 might be the D (5 bases). The length of the CDR3 is 14 residues. With 5 bases removed from V and 1 base from J, the gap between germline ends came to 13 bases. The germline V gene encodes CDR1 DFQATT and CDR2 SNEGSKA (reference sequence). CDR3 protein: CSAPLAGRTDTQYF. In DNA, the CDR3 is TGCAGTGCTCCCCTTGCGGGCCGCACAGATACGCAGTATTTT.

A few counts support this clonotype. The chain has TRBV12-3 or TRBV12-4 and TRBJ1-2; no definite D call. The CDR3 has 13 amino acids. The ends were cut back, 7 bases at V and 4 bases at J, with 13 bases in the middle. The CDR3: CASMRESAYGYTF. CDR3 DNA sequence: TGTGCCAGCATGAGGGAATCGGCCTATGGCTACACCTTC.

Comment on this clonotype: Just one base apart from a much larger clone, this may be a read error. The V and J genes are TRBV5-1 and TRBJ1-1; no firm D call. Germline loops: CDR1 SGHRS, CDR2 YFSETQ. The CDR3 covers 15 residues. Deletions cut 4 bases from V and 0 bases from J, with 13 bases between. The CDR3 here is CASSPRRSMNTEAFF. CDR3 DNA sequence: TGCGCCAGCAGCCCCCGACGGAGCATGAACACTGAAGCTTTCTTT.

This clonotype has only a few counts. The chain is built from TRBV12-3 or TRBV12-4 and TRBJ2-1; 7 nucleotides match TRBD2. This CDR3 region has 14 residues. With V trimmed by 5 bases and J by 8 bases, 9 bases remained unmatched. Here the CDR3 DNA reads TGTGCCAGCAGTGGAGCGGGACCTGGCGATGAGCAGTTCTTC. This translates into CASSGAGPGDEQFF.

This clonotype has at least ten counts. The chain uses TRBV4-3 and TRBJ2-5; no clear D gene. The germline V and J ends were trimmed by 5 bases and 2 bases, with 15 bases remaining between them. The CDR3 contains 15 residues. Germline CDR1 LGHNA, CDR2 YSLEER. Written as DNA, the CDR3 is TGCGCCAGCAGCTTTGGAACACGGATACAAGAGACCCAGTACTTC. Protein sequence: CASSFGTRIQETQYF.

In this sample, this clonotype turned up a few times. The rearrangement uses TRBV4-1 and TRBJ1-3; 8 bases line up with TRBD1. Germline CDR1 and CDR2: MGHRA and YSYEKL. This CDR3 has 16 residues. The V and J ends lost 1 base and 4 bases, in that order; junction bases with no gene match: 6. The CDR3 region is CASSQGPRDRGNTIYF. The CDR3 region has the DNA TGCGCCAGCAGCCAAGGCCCGCGGGACAGGGGAAACACCATATATTTT.

In this sample, this clonotype turned up many times. The chain joins TRBV30 to TRBJ2-7; 9 positions match TRBD1. The ends lost 1 base at V and 5 bases at J; junction bases unmatched: 6. This CDR3 is 14 amino acids long. Germline V lookup: CDR1 GTSNPN, CDR2 SVGIG (reference sequence). The CDR3 loop reads CAWSGGTGYHEQYF. CDR3 coding DNA: TGTGCCTGGAGTGGCGGGACAGGGTATCACGAGCAGTACTTC.

This clonotype was detected ten times or more. The rearrangement joins TRBV7-2 to TRBJ2-3; 11 positions agree with TRBD2. The V gene's germline CDR1 is SGHTA and CDR2 FQGNSA. The CDR3 covers 14 residues. Trimming at V came to 5 bases and at J to 7 bases, leaving 5 bases not matched to a gene. CDR3 sequence: CASSQTSGENTQYF. DNA of the CDR3: TGTGCCAGCAGCCAGACTAGCGGGGAGAATACGCAGTATTTT. The whole variable domain, remainder taken from reference TRBV7-2 and TRBJ2-3, is GAGVSQSPSNKVTEKGKDVELRCDPISGHTALYWYRQSLGQGLEFLIYFQGNSAPDKSGLPSDRFSAERTGGSVSTLTIQRTQQEDSAVYLCASSQTSGENTQYFGPGTRLTVL.

The sample holds many counts of this clonotype. The rearrangement joins TRBV5-5 to TRBJ1-4; D ambiguous. Germline lookup yields CDR1 SGHKS and CDR2 YYEKEE (reference sequence). The CDR3 runs 13 residues. The V gene lost 0 bases and the J gene lost 4 bases, with 4 bases spanning the gap. CDR3 sequence: CASSLDSNEKLFF. The CDR3 nucleotides are TGTGCCAGCAGCTTGGACAGTAATGAAAAACTGTTTTTT.

This clonotype was seen ten or more times. The chain employs TRBV20-1 and TRBJ1-4; tentatively, D is TRBD1 (5 bases). V dropped 0 bases and J dropped 5 bases, with 13 bases sitting between them. This CDR3 has 15 amino acids. Germline V gene lookup returns CDR1 DFQATT and CDR2 SNEGSKA (reference sequence). CDR3 sequence: CSARDPGTGNEKLFF. CDR3 DNA sequence: TGCAGTGCTAGAGATCCAGGAACAGGCAATGAAAAACTGTTTTTT.

V gene TRBV4-2 combines with J gene TRBJ1-1, with unresolved D. Trimming removed 0 bases from V and 1 base from J, with 6 bases in between. CDR1 is LGHNA and CDR2 is YNFKEQ in the germline V gene. The CDR3 totals 14 residues. CDR3 nucleotides: TGTGCCAGCAGCCAAGAGCCCACGAACACTGAAGCTTTCTTT. As protein: CASSQEPTNTEAFF.

In its sample, this clonotype was seen many times. As DNA, the CDR3 is TGTGCCAGCAGTTGGCCCCGTGATGGGTCACATCAGCCCCAGCATTTT. Amino acids: CASSWPRDGSHQPQHF. The rearrangement links TRBV12-3 or TRBV12-4 to TRBJ1-5; unclear D gene. The V end was cut by 4 bases, the J end by 5 bases, with 18 bases between. CDR3 size: 16 residues.

The genes are TRBV5-1 and TRBJ2-2; no clear D gene. CDR1 and CDR2 from the germline V gene are SGHRS and YFSETQ. The V gene lost 4 bases and the J gene lost 8 bases, with 6 bases spanning the gap. The CDR3 is made up of 11 amino acids. CDR3 coding DNA: TGCGCCAGCAGCGGACGAGGGGAGCTGTTTTTT. Its translation is CASSGRGELFF.

This sequence joins TRBV5-4 and TRBJ2-5; 8 bases line up with TRBD1. Germline V gene lookup returns CDR1 SGHNT and CDR2 YYREEE (reference sequence). This CDR3 has 14 amino acids. The ends lost 3 bases at V and 5 bases at J; junction bases unmatched: 6. CDR3 DNA sequence: TGTGCCAGCAGCTCCTCAGGGGGCGGGGAGACCCAGTACTTC. Protein sequence: CASSSSGGGETQYF. Supplemented by reference TRBV5-4 and TRBJ2-5, the full variable domain reads ETGVTQSPTHLIKTRGQQVTLRCSSQSGHNTVSWYQQALGQGPQFIFQYYREEENGRGNFPPRFSGLQFPNYSSELNVNALELDDSALYLCASSSSGGGETQYFGPGTRLLVL.